This T cell receptor (beta chain) was identified in a study of T cell clonotyping in hematopoietic cell transplantation. Findings and limits, study-wide: At the given depth, recipient repertoires were over 95% de novo clonotypes. No sorting was done, leaving CD4 and CD8 contributions mixed. Broader posttransplant TCR repertoire diversity was predicted by graft donor and pretransplant recipient Inverse Simpson Index values.

Libraries were prepared by immunoSEQ multiplex PCR; TCRdb keeps only in-frame clonotypes and omits some of them. The sample lists some 4,400 clones, about 77% occurring once. Notes on this clone: Its target is not known.

This CDR3 is built from 15 residues. Germline V gives CDR1 LNHDA, CDR2 SQIVND (reference sequence). V was clipped by 5 bases and J by 4 bases; unmatched bases: 9. This chain connects TRBV19 to TRBJ2-7, with TRBD2 matching over 9 bases. This clonotype originated in a female patient aged 50 to 65 who had an allogeneic stem cell transplant from an unrelated donor, so the T cells may come from the graft donor. Some clones in this sample may be carry-over from other donors' samples. The sample was peripheral blood mononuclear cells, taken 100 days after allogeneic stem cell transplant. In DNA, the CDR3 is TGTGCCAGTAGTTCCGGTCTAGCGGGGAAATACGAGCAGTACTTC. Translation gives CASSSGLAGKYEQYF.